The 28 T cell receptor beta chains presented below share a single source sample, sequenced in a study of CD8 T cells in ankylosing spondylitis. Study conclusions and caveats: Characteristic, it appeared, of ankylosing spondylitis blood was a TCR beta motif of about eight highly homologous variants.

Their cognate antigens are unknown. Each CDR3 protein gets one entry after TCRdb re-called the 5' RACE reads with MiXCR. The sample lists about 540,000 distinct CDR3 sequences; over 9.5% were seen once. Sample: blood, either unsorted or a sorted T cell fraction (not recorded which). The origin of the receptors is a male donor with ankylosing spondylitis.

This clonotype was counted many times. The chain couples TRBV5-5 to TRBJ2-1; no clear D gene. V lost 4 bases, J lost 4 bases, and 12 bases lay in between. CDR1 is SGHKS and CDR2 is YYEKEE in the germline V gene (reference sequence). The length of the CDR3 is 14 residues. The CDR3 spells CASSLRTGYNEQFF. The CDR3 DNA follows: TGTGCCAGCAGCCTCAGGACCGGTTACAATGAGCAGTTCTTC.

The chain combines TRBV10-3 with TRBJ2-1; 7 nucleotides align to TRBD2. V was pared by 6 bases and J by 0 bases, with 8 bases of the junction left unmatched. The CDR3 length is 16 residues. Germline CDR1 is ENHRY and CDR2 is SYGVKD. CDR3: CAIRSSSGGSYNEQFF. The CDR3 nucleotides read TGTGCCATCAGGTCTTCTAGCGGAGGCTCCTACAATGAGCAGTTCTTC.

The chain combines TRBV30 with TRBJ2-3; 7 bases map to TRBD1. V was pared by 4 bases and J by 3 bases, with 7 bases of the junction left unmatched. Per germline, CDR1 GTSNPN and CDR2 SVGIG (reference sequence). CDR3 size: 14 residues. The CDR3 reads CAWTGQTRTDTQYF. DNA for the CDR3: TGTGCCTGGACGGGACAGACGAGAACAGATACGCAGTATTTT.

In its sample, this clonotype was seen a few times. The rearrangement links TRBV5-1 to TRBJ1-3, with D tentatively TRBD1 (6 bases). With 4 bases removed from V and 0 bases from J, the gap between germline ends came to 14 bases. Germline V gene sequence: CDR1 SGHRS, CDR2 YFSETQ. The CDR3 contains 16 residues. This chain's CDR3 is CASSPDLQGSGNTIYF. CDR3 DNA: TGCGCCAGCAGCCCAGACCTACAGGGCTCTGGAAACACCATATATTTT.

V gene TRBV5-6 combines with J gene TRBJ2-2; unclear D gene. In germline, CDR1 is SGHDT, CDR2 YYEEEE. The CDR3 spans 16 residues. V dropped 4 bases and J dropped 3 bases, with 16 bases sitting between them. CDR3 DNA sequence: TGTGCCAGCAGCCCAATCTATGGCAGCTACACCGGGGAGCTGTTTTTT. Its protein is CASSPIYGSYTGELFF.

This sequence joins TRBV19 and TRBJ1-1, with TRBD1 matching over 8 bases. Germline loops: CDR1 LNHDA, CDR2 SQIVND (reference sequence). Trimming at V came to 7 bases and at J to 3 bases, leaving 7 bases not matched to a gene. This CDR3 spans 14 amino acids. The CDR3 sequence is CASTRQGMDTEAFF. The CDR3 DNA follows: TGTGCCAGTACGAGACAGGGGATGGACACTGAAGCTTTCTTT. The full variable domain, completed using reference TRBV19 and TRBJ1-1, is DGGITQSPKYLFRKEGQNVTLSCEQNLNHDAMYWYRQDPGQGLRLIYYSQIVNDFQKGDIAEGYSVSREKKESFPLTVTSAQKNPTAFYLCASTRQGMDTEAFFGQGTRLTVV.

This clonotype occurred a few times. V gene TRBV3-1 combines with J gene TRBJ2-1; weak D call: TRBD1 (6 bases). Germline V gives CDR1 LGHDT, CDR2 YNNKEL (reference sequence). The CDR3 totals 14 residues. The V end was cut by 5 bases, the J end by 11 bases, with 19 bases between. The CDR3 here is CASSDKGVGAKQFF. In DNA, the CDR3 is TGTGCCAGCAGCGACAAGGGAGTGGGGGCTAAGCAGTTCTTC.

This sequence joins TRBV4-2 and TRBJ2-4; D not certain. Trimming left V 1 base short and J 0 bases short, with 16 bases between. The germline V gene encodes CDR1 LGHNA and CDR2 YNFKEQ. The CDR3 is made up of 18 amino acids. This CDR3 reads CASSQGTGSLLAKNIQYF. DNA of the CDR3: TGTGCCAGCAGCCAAGGTACTGGAAGCCTGCTAGCCAAAAACATTCAGTACTTC.

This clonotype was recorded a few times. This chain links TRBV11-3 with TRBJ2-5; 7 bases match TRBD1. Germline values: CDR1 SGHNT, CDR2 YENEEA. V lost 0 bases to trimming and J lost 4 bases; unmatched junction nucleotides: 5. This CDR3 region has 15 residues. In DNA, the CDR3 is TGTGCCAGCAGCTTAGATATAGGGGGCGGAGAGACCCAGTACTTC. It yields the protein CASSLDIGGGETQYF.

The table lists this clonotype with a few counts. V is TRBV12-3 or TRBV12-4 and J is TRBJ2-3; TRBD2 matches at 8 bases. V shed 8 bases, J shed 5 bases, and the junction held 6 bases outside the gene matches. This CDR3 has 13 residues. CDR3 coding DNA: TGTGCCAGCCGCGGGAGGCTTATAGATACGCAGTATTTT. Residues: CASRGRLIDTQYF.

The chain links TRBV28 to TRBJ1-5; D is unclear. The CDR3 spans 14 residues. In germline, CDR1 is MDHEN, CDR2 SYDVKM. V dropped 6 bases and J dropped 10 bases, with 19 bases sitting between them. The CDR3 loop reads CASSLTRGDEPQHF. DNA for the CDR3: TGTGCCAGCAGCCTCACACGGGGTGATGAACCCCAGCATTTT.

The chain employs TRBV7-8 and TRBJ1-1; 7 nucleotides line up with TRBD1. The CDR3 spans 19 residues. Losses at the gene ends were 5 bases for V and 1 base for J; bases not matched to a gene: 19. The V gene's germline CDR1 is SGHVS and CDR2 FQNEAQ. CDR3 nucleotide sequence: TGTGCCAGCAGCGTAATAGGGGCAGAGGACAGGACTTGGAACACTGAAGCTTTCTTT. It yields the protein CASSVIGAEDRTWNTEAFF.

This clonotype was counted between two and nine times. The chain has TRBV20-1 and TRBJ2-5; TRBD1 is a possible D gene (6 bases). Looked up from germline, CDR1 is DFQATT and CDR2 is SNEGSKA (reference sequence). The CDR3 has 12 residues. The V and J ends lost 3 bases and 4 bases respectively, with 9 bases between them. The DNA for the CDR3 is TGCAGTGCTAGTAAAGGGGGAGAGACCCAGTACTTC. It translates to CSASKGGETQYF.

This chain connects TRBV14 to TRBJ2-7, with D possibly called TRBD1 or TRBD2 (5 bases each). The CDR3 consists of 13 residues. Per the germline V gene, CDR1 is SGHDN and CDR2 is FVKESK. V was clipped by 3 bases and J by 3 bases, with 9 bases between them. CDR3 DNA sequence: TGTGCCAGCAGCCAGGGACGCTACTACGAGCAGTACTTC. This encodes CASSQGRYYEQYF.

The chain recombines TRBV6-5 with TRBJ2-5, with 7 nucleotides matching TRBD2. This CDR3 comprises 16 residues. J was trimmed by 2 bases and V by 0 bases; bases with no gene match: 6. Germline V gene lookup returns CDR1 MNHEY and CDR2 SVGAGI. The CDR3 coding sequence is TGTGCCAGCAGTTACTCCCCCGCGCGGGGGCAAGAGACCCAGTACTTC. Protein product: CASSYSPARGQETQYF.

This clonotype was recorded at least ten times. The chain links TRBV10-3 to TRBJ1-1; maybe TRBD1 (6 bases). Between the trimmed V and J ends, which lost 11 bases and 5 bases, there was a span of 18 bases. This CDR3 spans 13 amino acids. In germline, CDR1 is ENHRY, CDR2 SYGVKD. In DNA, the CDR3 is TGTGCCTCCGAAGGGGGGTATAGGACTGAAGCTTTCTTT. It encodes CASEGGYRTEAFF.

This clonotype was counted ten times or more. The CDR3 DNA follows: TGTGCCAGCAGCCAAGATTCAGAGTATGGCTACACCTTC. Its translation is CASSQDSEYGYTF. V and J are TRBV4-2 and TRBJ1-2; D is unclear. CDR3 length: 13 residues. Germline loops: CDR1 LGHNA, CDR2 YNFKEQ. The germline V and J ends were trimmed by 0 bases and 5 bases, with 7 bases remaining between them.

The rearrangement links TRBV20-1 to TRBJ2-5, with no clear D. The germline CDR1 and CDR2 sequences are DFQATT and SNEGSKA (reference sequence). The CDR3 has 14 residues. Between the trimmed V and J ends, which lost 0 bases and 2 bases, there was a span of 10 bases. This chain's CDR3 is CSARDWLGQETQYF. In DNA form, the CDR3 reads TGCAGTGCTAGAGATTGGCTAGGTCAAGAGACCCAGTACTTC.

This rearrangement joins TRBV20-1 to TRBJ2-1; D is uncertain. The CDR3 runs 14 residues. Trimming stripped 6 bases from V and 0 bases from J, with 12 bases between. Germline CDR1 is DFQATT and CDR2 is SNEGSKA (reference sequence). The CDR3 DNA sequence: TGCAGTGCAGACGGGTGCAGCTCCTACAATGAGCAGTTCTTC. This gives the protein CSADGCSSYNEQFF.

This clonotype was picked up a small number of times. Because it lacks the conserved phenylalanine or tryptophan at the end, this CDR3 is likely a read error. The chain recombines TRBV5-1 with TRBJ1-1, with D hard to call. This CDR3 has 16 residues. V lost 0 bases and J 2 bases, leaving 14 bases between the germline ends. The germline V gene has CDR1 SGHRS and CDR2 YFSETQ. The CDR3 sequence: CASSLEVGIENTEAFY. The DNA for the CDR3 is TGCGCCAGCAGCTTGGAGGTCGGTATAGAAAACACTGAAGCTTTCTAT.

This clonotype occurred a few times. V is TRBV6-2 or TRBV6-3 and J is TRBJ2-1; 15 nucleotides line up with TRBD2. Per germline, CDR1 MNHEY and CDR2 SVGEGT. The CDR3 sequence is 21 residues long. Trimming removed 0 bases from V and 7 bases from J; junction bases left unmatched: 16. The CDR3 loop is CASSYSIWGLAGGLVRNEQFF. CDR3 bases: TGTGCCAGCAGTTACTCGATTTGGGGACTAGCGGGAGGCCTTGTGAGGAATGAGCAGTTCTTC.

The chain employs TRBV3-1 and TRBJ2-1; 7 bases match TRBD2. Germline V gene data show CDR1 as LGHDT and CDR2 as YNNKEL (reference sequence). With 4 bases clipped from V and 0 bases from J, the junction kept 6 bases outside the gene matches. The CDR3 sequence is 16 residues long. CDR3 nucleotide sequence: TGTGCCAGCAGCCGCCCCTCTAGCGGCTCCTACAATGAGCAGTTCTTC. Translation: CASSRPSSGSYNEQFF.

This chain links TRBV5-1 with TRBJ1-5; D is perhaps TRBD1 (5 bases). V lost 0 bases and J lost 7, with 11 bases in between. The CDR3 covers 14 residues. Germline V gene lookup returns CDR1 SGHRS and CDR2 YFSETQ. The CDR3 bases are TGCGCCAGCAGCTTGGAATGGGGCTACCAGCCCCAGCATTTT. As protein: CASSLEWGYQPQHF.

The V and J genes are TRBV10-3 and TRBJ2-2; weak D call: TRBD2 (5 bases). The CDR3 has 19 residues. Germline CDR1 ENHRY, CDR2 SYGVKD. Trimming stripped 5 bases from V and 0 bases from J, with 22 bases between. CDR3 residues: CAISTDSLAATANTGELFF. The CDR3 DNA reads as TGTGCCATCAGTACCGACTCCCTAGCTGCGACGGCGAACACCGGGGAGCTGTTTTTT.

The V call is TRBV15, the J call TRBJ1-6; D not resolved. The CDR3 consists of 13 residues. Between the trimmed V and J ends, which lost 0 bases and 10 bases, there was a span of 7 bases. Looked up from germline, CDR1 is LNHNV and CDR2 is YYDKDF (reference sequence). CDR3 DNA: TGTGCCACCAGCAGAGATCAACGGTCACCCCTCCACTTT. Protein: CATSRDQRSPLHF.

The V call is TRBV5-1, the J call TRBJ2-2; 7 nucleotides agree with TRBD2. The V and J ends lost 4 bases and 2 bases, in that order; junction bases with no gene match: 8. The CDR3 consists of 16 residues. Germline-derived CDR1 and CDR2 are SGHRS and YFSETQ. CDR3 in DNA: TGCGCCAGCAGCGTCGGGCCTAGCGGAAACACCGGGGAGCTGTTTTTT. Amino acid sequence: CASSVGPSGNTGELFF.

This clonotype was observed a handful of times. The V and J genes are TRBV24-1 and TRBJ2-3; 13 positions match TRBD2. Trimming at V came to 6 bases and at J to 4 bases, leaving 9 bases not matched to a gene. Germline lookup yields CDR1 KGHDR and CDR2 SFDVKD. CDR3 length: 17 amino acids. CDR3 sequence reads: CATSSFSGLAGADTQYF. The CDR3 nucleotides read TGTGCCACCAGTAGCTTTTCCGGACTAGCGGGAGCAGATACGCAGTATTTT.

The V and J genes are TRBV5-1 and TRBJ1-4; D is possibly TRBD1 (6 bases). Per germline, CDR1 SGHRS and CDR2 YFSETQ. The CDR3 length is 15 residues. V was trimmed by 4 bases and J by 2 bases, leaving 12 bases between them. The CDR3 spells CASSEDRGTNEKLFF. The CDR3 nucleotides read TGCGCCAGCAGCGAGGACAGAGGTACTAATGAAAAACTGTTTTTT.